This is a list of T cell receptor beta chains from one sample in a study of graft-versus-host responses after intestinal transplantation. Measured with immunoSEQ multiplex PCR; TCRdb has only the in-frame clones, and not every one. The sample has over 90,000 clones, roughly 90% seen once. These TCRs' antigens remain unknown. The specimen was unstimulated CD8+ T cells sorted from spleen or lymph node cells, collected before intestinal transplant. The receptors were gathered from a human donor who received an intestinal transplant. The CDR3 runs from the conserved cysteine through the conserved F or W. The D gene is left open where the match is weak. Size tells how often a clone was seen (once, few, many) or the class of an expanded clone, and some rows leave it out.

j_call v_call clone_size d_call cdr3_aa cdr3_nt
TRBJ2-3 TRBV28 NA TRBD2 CASSLLLAGSTDTQYF TGTGCCAGCAGCCTCCTCCTAGCGGGGAGCACAGATACGCAGTATTTT
TRBJ2-7 TRBV5-1 NA TRBD1 CASSTPGQGFDEQYF TGCGCCAGCAGCACCCCGGGACAGGGGTTCGACGAGCAGTACTTC
TRBJ2-7 TRBV5-5 NA NA CASSLVGGSYEQYF TGTGCCAGCAGCTTGGTAGGCGGCTCCTACGAGCAGTACTTC
TRBJ2-3 TRBV4-1 NA NA CASSLLGGTDTQYF TGCGCCAGCAGCCTGCTCGGGGGCACAGATACGCAGTATTTT
TRBJ1-2 TRBV13 few NA CASTQGSFYGYTF TGTGCCAGCACACAGGGCAGCTTCTATGGCTACACCTTC
TRBJ1-2 TRBV5-6 NA NA CASSLAGGARGYTF TGTGCCAGCAGCTTGGCGGGGGGGGCAAGAGGCTACACCTTC
TRBJ2-3 TRBV28 NA NA CASSPEWATQYF TGTGCCAGCAGTCCCGAGTGGGCTACGCAGTATTTT
TRBJ1-2 TRBV2 NA NA CASSESGNYREWRYGYTF TGTGCCAGCAGTGAGTCGGGAAACTACAGGGAATGGCGTTATGGCTACACCTTC
TRBJ2-2 TRBV9 NA TRBD1 CASSIPQGTGWTGELFF TGTGCCAGCAGCATACCTCAGGGGACAGGGTGGACCGGGGAGCTGTTTTTT
TRBJ2-7 TRBV9 NA TRBD1 CASSLTAGGDEQYF TGTGCCAGCAGCCTTACCGCAGGGGGCGACGAGCAGTACTTC
TRBJ2-1 TRBV5-1 once NA CASSLETGSYNEQFF TGCGCCAGCAGCTTGGAAACAGGGTCCTACAATGAGCAGTTCTTC
TRBJ1-1 TRBV7-9 NA NA CASSVRQTNTEAFF TGTGCCAGCAGCGTACGACAGACGAACACTGAAGCTTTCTTT
TRBJ2-1 TRBV6-6 NA TRBD2 CASSYKGLAYEQFF TGTGCCAGCAGTTATAAGGGACTAGCTTATGAGCAGTTCTTC
TRBJ2-1 TRBV19 NA NA CASSWGGQGASEQFF TGTGCCAGTAGTTGGGGGGGGCAGGGGGCAAGTGAGCAGTTCTTC
TRBJ2-2 TRBV29-1 NA NA CSVVLVGVNTGELFF TGCAGCGTTGTTTTGGTGGGCGTTAACACCGGGGAGCTGTTTTTT
TRBJ1-6 TRBV4-3 NA TRBD1 CASSQDSIAGGNSPLHF TGCGCCAGCAGCCAAGATTCCATTGCAGGGGGAAATTCACCCCTCCACTTT
TRBJ1-6 TRBV4-1 once NA CASSHYQGKNNSPLHF TGCGCCAGCAGCCATTATCAGGGGAAAAATAATTCACCCCTCCACTTT
TRBJ1-1 TRBV5-6 NA TRBD1 CASSLQGVFTEAFF TGTGCCAGCAGTCTACAGGGGGTGTTTACTGAAGCTTTCTTT
TRBJ1-1 TRBV4-3 NA NA CASSQDPGLLSEAFF TGCGCCAGCAGCCAAGATCCAGGGTTGTTGTCTGAAGCTTTCTTT
TRBJ2-2 TRBV5-4 NA TRBD1 CASSLDPGQGGTGELFF TGTGCCAGCAGCTTGGACCCAGGACAGGGGGGGACCGGGGAGCTGTTTTTT
TRBJ1-4 TRBV10-2 NA TRBD1 CATRNRGTGDNEKLFF TGCGCCACTAGGAACAGGGGAACGGGAGATAATGAAAAACTGTTTTTT
TRBJ1-5 TRBV4-1 NA NA CASSLRGMANQPQHF TGCGCCAGCAGCCTTAGGGGGATGGCCAATCAGCCCCAGCATTTT
TRBJ2-7 TRBV7-9 NA TRBD2 CASSFRLAGPSYEQYF TGTGCCAGCAGCTTCAGACTAGCGGGGCCCTCCTACGAGCAGTACTTC
TRBJ2-7 TRBV2 NA TRBD2 CASRGRTPTGTSALDGYEQYF TGTGCCAGCCGGGGACGGACACCCACCGGGACTAGCGCTCTCGACGGCTACGAGCAGTACTTC
TRBJ2-1 TRBV4-1 NA NA CASSQEPGGDGQFF TGCGCCAGCAGCCAAGAACCCGGAGGGGATGGGCAGTTCTTC
TRBJ2-2 TRBV6-6 NA TRBD2 CASSYSGGTGELFF TGTGCCAGCAGTTACAGCGGGGGCACCGGGGAGCTGTTTTTT
TRBJ2-5 TRBV4-3 NA TRBD2 CASSQWSGGQETQYF TGCGCCAGCAGCCAATGGAGCGGGGGGCAAGAGACCCAGTACTTC